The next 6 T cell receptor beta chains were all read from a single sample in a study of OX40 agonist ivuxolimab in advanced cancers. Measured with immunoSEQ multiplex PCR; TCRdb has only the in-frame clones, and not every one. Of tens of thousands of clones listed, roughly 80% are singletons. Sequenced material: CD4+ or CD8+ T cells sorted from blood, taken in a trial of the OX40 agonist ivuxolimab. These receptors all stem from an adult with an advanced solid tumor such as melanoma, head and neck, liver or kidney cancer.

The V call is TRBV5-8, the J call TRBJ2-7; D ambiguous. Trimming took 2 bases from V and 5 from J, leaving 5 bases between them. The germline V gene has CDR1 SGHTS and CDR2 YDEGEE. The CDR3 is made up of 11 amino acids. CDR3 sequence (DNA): TGTGCCAGCAGCTTCCTCAACGAGCAGTACTTC. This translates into CASSFLNEQYF.

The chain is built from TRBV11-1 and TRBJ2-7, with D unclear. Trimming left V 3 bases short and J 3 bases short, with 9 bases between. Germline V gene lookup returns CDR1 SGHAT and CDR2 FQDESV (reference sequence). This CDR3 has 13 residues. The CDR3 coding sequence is TGTGCCAGCAGCTTTGGATTGAGCTACGAGCAGTACTTC. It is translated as CASSFGLSYEQYF.

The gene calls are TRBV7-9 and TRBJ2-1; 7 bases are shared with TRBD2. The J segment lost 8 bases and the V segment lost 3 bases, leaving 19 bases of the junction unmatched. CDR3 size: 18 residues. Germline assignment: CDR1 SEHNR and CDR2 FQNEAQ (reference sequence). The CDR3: CASSFTSHGGRTWHEQFF. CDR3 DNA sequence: TGTGCCAGCAGCTTTACCTCCCACGGCGGGAGAACGTGGCATGAGCAGTTCTTC.

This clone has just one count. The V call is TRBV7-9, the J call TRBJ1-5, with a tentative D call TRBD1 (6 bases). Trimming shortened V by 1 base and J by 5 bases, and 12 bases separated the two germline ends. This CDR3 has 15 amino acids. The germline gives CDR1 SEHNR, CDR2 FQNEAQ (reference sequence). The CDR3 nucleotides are TGTGCCAGCAGCTTAGAAGTAGGGGGAGATCAGCCCCAGCATTTT. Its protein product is CASSLEVGGDQPQHF.

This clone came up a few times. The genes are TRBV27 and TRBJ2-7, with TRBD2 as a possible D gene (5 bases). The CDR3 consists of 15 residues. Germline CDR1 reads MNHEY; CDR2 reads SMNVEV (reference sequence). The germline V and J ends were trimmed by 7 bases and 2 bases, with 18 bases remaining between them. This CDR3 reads CASKLSGSLTYEQYF. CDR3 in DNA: TGTGCCAGCAAACTATCGGGGTCCCTAACCTACGAGCAGTACTTC.

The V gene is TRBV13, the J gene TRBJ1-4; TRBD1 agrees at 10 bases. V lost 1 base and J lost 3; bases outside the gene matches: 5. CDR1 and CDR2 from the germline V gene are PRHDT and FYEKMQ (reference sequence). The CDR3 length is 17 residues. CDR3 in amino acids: CASSLAGTGVANEKLFF. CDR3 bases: TGTGCCAGCAGCTTAGCAGGGACAGGGGTGGCTAATGAAAAACTGTTTTTT.